This T cell receptor beta chain emerged from a study of cytomegalovirus exposure and HLA in healthy donors. Study as a whole: Researchers previously reported finding 117 million unique TCR beta sequences from some 180 million T cells. Findings and limits, study-wide: In a later analysis, DRB1 alleles had the most associated TCRs; HLA-C alleles the fewest. The study designated 150 or so TCR beta chains cytomegalovirus-associated. A missense variant in DCLRE1C was later tied to TCR beta V- and J-gene trimming.

Regarding this clone: Its antigen is still unknown.

The CDR3 loop spans 14 amino acids. The trim removed 5 bases at V and 7 bases at J, leaving 8 bases unmatched. Germline CDR1 reads SGHTA; CDR2 reads FQGTGA. The PCR had 60 Vbeta and 13 Jbeta primers. Here immunoSEQ multiplex PCR was the method, and the copy in TCRdb shows in-frame clones only, minus some. The sample yields some 150,000 clones, roughly 79% seen once. The V call is TRBV7-3, the J call TRBJ2-5; 9 bases align to TRBD2. The sequence came from a male donor in good health and CMV-seronegative. The sequenced sample consisted of PBMCs. CDR3 amino acids: CASSPTAGGRTQYF. The CDR3 bases are TGTGCCAGCAGCCCCACCGCGGGGGGGCGGACCCAGTACTTC.